What follows are 8 T cell receptor beta chains derived from one specimen sequenced in a study of control samples from healthy donors and cancer patients. Clones were sequenced by immunoSEQ multiplex PCR, and TCRdb holds only the in-frame ones, with some missing. In all, the sample yields roughly 190,000 clones. Sequences were obtained from blood. The receptors derive from a woman in her twenties or thirties in good health.

CDR3 sequence (DNA): TGTGCCAGCTCACCACGTTCGGGAATTGATGAAAAACTGTTTTTT. The encoded protein is CASSPRSGIDEKLFF. The genes are TRBV18 and TRBJ1-4; D unclear. The CDR3 spans 15 residues. V lost 1 base to trimming and J lost 6 bases, with 12 bases between them. Germline V gives CDR1 KGHSH, CDR2 LQKENI.

The genes are TRBV4-3 and TRBJ2-1, with a tentative D call TRBD1 (6 bases). Per the germline V gene, CDR1 is LGHNA and CDR2 is YSLEER. The V end was cut by 0 bases, the J end by 0 bases, with 12 bases between. The CDR3 runs 17 residues. For the CDR3, the DNA is TGCGCCAGCAGCCAAGATGCTAGGGGGAGCTCCTACAATGAGCAGTTCTTC. Protein product: CASSQDARGSSYNEQFF.

This chain connects TRBV6-5 to TRBJ2-1; D is possibly TRBD2 (5 bases). CDR1 and CDR2 (germline): MNHEY, SVGAGI. This CDR3 spans 15 amino acids. V dropped 0 bases and J dropped 5 bases, with 11 bases sitting between them. DNA for the CDR3: TGTGCCAGCAGTTACTCTCTAGGAGGAAACAATGAGCAGTTCTTC. It is translated as CASSYSLGGNNEQFF.

The chain recombines TRBV5-1 with TRBJ1-1, with 7 bases that match TRBD1. Trimming took 0 bases from V and 4 from J; bases not matched to a gene: 6. This CDR3 is built from 15 residues. Germline V gene lookup returns CDR1 SGHRS and CDR2 YFSETQ. Written as DNA, the CDR3 is TGCGCCAGCAGCTTGGACTTTCCAGGGGGCACTGAAGCTTTCTTT. Its translation: CASSLDFPGGTEAFF. The full variable domain, completed using reference TRBV5-1 and TRBJ1-1, is KAGVTQTPRYLIKTRGQQVTLSCSPISGHRSVSWYQQTPGQGLQFLFEYFSETQRNKGNFPGRFSGRQFSNSRSEMNVSTLELGDSALYLCASSLDFPGGTEAFFGQGTRLTVV.

CDR3 in amino acids: CASSLTNTGELFF. CDR3 nucleotides: TGTGCCAGTAGTCTAACGAACACCGGGGAGCTGTTTTTT. V is TRBV19 and J is TRBJ2-2; no definite D call. V lost 5 bases to trimming and J lost 0 bases, with 4 bases between them. Germline V CDR1 and CDR2: LNHDA, SQIVND (reference sequence). The CDR3 consists of 13 residues.

The V gene is TRBV4-1, the J gene TRBJ1-1, with 7 bases fitting TRBD1. The CDR3 has 14 amino acids. The trim removed 4 bases at V and 3 bases at J, leaving 5 bases unmatched. CDR1 and CDR2 from the germline V gene are MGHRA and YSYEKL. The CDR3 sequence: CASSPPGQHTEAFF. In DNA, the CDR3 is TGCGCCAGCAGCCCACCGGGACAGCACACTGAAGCTTTCTTT.

The gene calls are TRBV27 and TRBJ1-2; tentatively, D is TRBD1 (6 bases). Per the germline V gene, CDR1 is MNHEY and CDR2 is SMNVEV (reference sequence). This CDR3 contains 13 residues. Trimming cost V 3 bases and J 5 bases, with 10 bases left between them. For the CDR3, the DNA is TGTGCCAGCAGTTTGAGGCAGGGGTATGGCTACACCTTC. It translates to CASSLRQGYGYTF.

The rearrangement uses TRBV19 and TRBJ1-2; TRBD1 matches 8 bases. The CDR3 consists of 14 residues. Germline-derived CDR1 and CDR2 are LNHDA and SQIVND (reference sequence). The ends lost 5 bases at V and 1 base at J; junction bases unmatched: 3. The CDR3 nucleotides read TGTGCCAGTAGTGCGGGACAGGATAACTATGGCTACACCTTC. It yields the protein CASSAGQDNYGYTF.